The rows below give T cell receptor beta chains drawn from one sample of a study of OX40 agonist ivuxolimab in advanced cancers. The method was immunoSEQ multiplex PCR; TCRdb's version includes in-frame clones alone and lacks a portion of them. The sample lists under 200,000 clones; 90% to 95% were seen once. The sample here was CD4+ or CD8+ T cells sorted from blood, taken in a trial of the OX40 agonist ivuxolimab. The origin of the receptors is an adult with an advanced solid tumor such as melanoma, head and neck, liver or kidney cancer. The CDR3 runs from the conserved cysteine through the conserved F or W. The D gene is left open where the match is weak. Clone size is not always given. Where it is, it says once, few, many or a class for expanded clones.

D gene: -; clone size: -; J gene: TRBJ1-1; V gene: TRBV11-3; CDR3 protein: CASSPPYGTLNTEAFF; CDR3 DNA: TGTGCCAGCAGCCCCCCCTACGGGACCCTGAACACTGAAGCTTTCTTT
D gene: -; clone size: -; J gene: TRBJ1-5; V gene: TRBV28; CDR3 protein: CASSFPGDAYPKPQHF; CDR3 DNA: TGTGCCAGCAGTTTTCCCGGGGACGCCTATCCGAAGCCCCAGCATTTT
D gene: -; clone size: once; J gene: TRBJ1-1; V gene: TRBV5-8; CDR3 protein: CASRWGVRASTEAFF; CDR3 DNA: TGTGCCAGCAGATGGGGGGTCCGGGCGTCGACTGAAGCTTTCTTT
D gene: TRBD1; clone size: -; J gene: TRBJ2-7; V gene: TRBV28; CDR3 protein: CATTATGDRGAYEQYF; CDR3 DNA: TGTGCCACCACCGCCACCGGGGACAGGGGAGCCTACGAGCAGTACTTC
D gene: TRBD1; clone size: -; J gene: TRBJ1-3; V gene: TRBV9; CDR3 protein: CASSPQGGQGRLGGNTIYF; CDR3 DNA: TGTGCCAGCAGCCCTCAAGGAGGACAGGGACGGTTAGGGGGAAACACCATATATTTT
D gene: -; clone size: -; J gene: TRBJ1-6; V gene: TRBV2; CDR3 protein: CASYYTPNSPLHF; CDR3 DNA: TGTGCCAGCTACTACACCCCGAATTCACCCCTCCACTTT
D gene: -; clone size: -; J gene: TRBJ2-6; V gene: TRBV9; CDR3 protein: CASSVGGAASGANVLTF; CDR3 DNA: TGTGCCAGCAGCGTAGGAGGGGCCGCCTCTGGGGCCAACGTCCTGACTTTC
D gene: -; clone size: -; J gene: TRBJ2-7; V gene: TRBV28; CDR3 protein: CASRHGTVPYEQYF; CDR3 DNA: TGTGCCAGCAGGCATGGGACGGTGCCCTACGAGCAGTACTTC
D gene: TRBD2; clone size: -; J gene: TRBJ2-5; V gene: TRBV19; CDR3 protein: CASSRLAGAPGETQYF; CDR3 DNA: TGTGCCAGTAGCCGACTAGCGGGAGCCCCTGGAGAGACCCAGTACTTC
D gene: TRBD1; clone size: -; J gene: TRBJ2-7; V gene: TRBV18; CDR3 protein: CASSPGTAVSSYEQYF; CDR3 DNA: TGTGCCAGCTCACCAGGGACAGCGGTAAGCTCCTACGAGCAGTACTTC
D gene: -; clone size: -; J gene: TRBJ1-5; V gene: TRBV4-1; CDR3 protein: CASSQVTGPNQPQHF; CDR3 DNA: TGCGCCAGCAGCCAAGTGACAGGCCCGAATCAGCCCCAGCATTTT
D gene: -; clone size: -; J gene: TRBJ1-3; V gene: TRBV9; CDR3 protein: CASSVATNPGNTIYF; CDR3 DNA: TGTGCCAGCAGCGTTGCTACTAACCCTGGAAACACCATATATTTT
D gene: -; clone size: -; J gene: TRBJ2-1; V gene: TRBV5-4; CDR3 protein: CASSWAGTSNYEQFF; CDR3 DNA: TGTGCCAGCAGCTGGGCTGGCACTAGTAATTATGAGCAGTTCTTC
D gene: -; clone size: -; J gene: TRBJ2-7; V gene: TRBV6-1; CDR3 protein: CASSDRGTPRYEQYF; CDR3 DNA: TGTGCCAGCAGTGACCGCGGGACACCTCGCTACGAGCAGTACTTC
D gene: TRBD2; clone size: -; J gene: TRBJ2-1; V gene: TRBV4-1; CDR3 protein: CASNNFGGGTGNEQFF; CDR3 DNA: TGCGCCAGCAACAATTTCGGGGGGGGAACTGGGAATGAGCAGTTCTTC
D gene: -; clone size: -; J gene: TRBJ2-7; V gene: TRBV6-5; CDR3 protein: CASSPPSAGAEQYF; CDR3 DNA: TGTGCCAGCAGTCCTCCCTCGGCGGGGGCAGAGCAGTACTTC
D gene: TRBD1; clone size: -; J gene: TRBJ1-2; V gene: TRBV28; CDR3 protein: CASGQVGGFYGYTF; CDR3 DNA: TGTGCCAGCGGACAGGTTGGGGGGTTCTATGGCTACACCTTC
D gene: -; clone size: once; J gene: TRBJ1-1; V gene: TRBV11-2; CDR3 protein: CASSFPLVGTEAFF; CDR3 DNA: TGTGCCAGCAGCTTCCCCCTGGTAGGAACTGAAGCTTTCTTT
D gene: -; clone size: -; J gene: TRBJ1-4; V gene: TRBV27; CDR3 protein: CASSSPGGPNEKLFF; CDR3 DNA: TGTGCCAGCAGTTCCCCGGGGGGGCCCAATGAAAAACTGTTTTTT
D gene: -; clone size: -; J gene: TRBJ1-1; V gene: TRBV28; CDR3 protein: CASSSLPGRAGMNTEAFF; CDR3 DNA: TGTGCCAGCAGTTCCCTTCCTGGCAGGGCGGGGATGAACACTGAAGCTTTCTTT
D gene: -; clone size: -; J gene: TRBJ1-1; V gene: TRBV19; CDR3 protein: CASSKRPFEAFF; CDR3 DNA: TGTGCCAGTAGTAAAAGACCGTTTGAAGCTTTCTTT
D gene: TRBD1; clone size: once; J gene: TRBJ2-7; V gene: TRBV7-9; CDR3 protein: CASSTRTGGWNEQYF; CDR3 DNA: TGTGCCAGCAGCACACGGACAGGGGGCTGGAACGAGCAGTACTTC
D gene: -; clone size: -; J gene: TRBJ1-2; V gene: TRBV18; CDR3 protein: CASSPRGDVNYGYTF; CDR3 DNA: TGTGCCAGCTCACCGAGGGGGGACGTGAACTATGGCTACACCTTC
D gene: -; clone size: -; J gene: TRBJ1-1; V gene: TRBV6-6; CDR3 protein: CASSYGERTEAFF; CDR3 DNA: TGTGCCAGCAGTTACGGGGAACGCACTGAAGCTTTCTTT
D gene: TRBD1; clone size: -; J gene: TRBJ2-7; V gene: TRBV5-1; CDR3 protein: CASSQQGSSYEQYF; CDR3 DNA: TGCGCCAGCAGCCAACAGGGGTCATCCTACGAGCAGTACTTC
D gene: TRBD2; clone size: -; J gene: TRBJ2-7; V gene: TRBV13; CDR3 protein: CASSFGTSGYEQYF; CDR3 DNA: TGTGCCAGCAGCTTCGGGACTAGCGGTTACGAGCAGTACTTC
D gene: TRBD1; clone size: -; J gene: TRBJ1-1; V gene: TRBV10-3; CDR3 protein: CAVKGQPGTEAFF; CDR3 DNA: TGTGCCGTAAAGGGACAGCCGGGCACTGAAGCTTTCTTT
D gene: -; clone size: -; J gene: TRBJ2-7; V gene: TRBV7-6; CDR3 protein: CASSLTSQGSYEQYF; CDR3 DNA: TGTGCCAGCAGCTTAACGTCACAGGGCTCCTACGAGCAGTACTTC
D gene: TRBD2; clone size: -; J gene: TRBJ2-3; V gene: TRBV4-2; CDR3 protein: CASSQEKARGGPSDTQYF; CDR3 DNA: TGTGCCAGCAGCCAAGAAAAGGCCCGGGGGGGGCCTTCAGATACGCAGTATTTT
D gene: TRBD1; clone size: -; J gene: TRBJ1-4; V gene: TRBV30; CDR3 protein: CAWSVGTVINEKLFF; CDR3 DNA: TGTGCCTGGAGTGTAGGGACAGTCATTAATGAAAAACTGTTTTTT
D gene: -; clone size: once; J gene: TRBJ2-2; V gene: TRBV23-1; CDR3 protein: CASSQFAGEDTGELFF; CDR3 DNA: TGCGCCAGCAGTCAATTTGCAGGGGAGGACACCGGGGAGCTGTTTTTT
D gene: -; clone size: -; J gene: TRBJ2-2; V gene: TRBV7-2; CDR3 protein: CASNLGGGWTGELFF; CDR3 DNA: TGTGCCAGCAACCTCGGGGGTGGATGGACCGGGGAGCTGTTTTTT
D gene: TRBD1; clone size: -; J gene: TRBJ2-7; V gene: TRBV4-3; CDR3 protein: CASSPLGGAGQGLYEQYF; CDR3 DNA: TGCGCCAGCAGCCCTCTCGGTGGGGCAGGACAGGGGCTGTACGAGCAGTACTTC
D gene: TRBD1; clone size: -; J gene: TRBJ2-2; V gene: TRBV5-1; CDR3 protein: CASSLARGRTGPGELFF; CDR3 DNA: TGCGCCAGCAGCTTGGCCCGGGGAAGGACAGGGCCCGGGGAGCTGTTTTTT
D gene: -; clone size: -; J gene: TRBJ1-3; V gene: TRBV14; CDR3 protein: CASSQQAYSGNTIYF; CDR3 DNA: TGTGCCAGCAGCCAACAGGCTTACTCTGGAAACACCATATATTTT
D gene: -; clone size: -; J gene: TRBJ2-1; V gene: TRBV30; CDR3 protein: CAWSGSSYNEQFF; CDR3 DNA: TGTGCCTGGAGCGGGAGCTCCTACAATGAGCAGTTCTTC
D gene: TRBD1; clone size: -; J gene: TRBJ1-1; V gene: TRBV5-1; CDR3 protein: CASSLDSRRGDTEAFF; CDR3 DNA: TGCGCCAGCAGCTTGGACTCCCGCAGGGGGGACACTGAAGCTTTCTTT
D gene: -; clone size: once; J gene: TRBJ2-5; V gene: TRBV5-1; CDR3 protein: CASSVTARYQETQYF; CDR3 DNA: TGCGCCAGCAGCGTTACAGCGAGGTACCAAGAGACCCAGTACTTC
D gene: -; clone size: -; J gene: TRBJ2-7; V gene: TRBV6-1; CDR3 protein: CASSGPPVPYEQYF; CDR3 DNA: TGTGCCAGCAGTGGCCCACCTGTGCCCTACGAGCAGTACTTC
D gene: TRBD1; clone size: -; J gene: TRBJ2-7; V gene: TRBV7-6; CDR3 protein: CASSLKPGQNYEQYF; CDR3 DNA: TGTGCCAGCAGCTTAAAACCGGGACAGAACTACGAGCAGTACTTC
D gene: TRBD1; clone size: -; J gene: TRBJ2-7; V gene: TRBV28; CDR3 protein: CASSLGTALYEQYF; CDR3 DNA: TGTGCCAGCAGTTTGGGGACAGCACTCTACGAGCAGTACTTC
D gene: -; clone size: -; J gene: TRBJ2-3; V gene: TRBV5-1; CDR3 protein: CASSLALNPGGPSTDTQYF; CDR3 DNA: TGCGCCAGCAGCTTGGCCCTCAACCCAGGGGGGCCTAGCACAGATACGCAGTATTTT
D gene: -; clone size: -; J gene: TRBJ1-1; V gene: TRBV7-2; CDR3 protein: CASSLTGTLNTEAFF; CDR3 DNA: TGTGCCAGCAGCCTTACCGGGACACTGAACACTGAAGCTTTCTTT
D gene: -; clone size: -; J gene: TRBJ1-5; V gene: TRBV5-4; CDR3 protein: CASSLQGRQPQHF; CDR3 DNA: TGTGCCAGCAGCTTGCAGGGGCGTCAGCCCCAGCATTTT
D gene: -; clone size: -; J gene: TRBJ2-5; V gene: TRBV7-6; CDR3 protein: CASSLRGEYQETQYF; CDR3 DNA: TGTGCCAGCAGCTTAAGGGGGGAGTACCAAGAGACCCAGTACTTC
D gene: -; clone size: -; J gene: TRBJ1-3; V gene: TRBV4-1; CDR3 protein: CASRRSVPPGNTIYF; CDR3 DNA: TGCGCCAGCAGGCGAAGCGTGCCCCCTGGAAACACCATATATTTT
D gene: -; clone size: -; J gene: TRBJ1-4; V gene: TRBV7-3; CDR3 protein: CANGDGNEKLFF; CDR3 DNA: TGTGCCAATGGGGACGGTAATGAAAAACTGTTTTTT
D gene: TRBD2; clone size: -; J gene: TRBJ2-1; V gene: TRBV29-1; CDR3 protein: CSVPIGGLTRNEQFF; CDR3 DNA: TGCAGCGTTCCCATCGGGGGGTTAACTAGGAATGAGCAGTTCTTC
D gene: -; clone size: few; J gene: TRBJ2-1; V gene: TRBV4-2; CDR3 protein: CASSQERGLWVEQFF; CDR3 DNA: TGTGCCAGCAGCCAAGAGCGCGGACTCTGGGTTGAGCAGTTCTTC
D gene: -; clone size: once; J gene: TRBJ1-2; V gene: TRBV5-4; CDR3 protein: CASSLRDTLYGYTF; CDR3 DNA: TGTGCCAGCAGCTTACGGGACACCCTCTATGGCTACACCTTC
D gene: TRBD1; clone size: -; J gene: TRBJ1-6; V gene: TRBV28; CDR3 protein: CASTNQGVNSPLHF; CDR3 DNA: TGTGCCAGCACAAATCAGGGGGTCAATTCACCCCTCCACTTT
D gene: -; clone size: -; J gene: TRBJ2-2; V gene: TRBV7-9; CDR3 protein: CASSSALRTTGELFF; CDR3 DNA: TGTGCCAGCAGCTCCGCCTTGAGGACCACCGGGGAGCTGTTTTTT
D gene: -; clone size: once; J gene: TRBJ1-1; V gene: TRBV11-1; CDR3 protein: CASSAQLTEAFF; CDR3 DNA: TGTGCCAGCAGCGCTCAGCTGACTGAAGCTTTCTTT
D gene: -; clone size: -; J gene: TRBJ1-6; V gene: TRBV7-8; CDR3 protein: CASSLVVESTPLHF; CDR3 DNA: TGTGCCAGCAGCTTAGTGGTGGAGAGTACACCCCTCCACTTT
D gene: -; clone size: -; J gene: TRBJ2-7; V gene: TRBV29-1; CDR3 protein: CSVGGQGNDEQYF; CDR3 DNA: TGCAGCGTTGGGGGGCAGGGCAATGACGAGCAGTACTTC
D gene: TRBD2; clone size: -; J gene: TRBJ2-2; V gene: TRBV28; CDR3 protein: CASSLGGSPGELFF; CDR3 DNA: TGTGCCAGCAGTTTGGGAGGGAGTCCCGGGGAGCTGTTTTTT
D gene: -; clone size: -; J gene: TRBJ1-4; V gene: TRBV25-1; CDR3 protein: CASSERVFNEKLFF; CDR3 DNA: TGTGCCAGCAGTGAGCGGGTTTTTAATGAAAAACTGTTTTTT
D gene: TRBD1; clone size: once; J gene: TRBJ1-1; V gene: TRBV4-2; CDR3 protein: CASSHWTGGNTEAFF; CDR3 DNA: TGTGCCAGCAGCCATTGGACAGGGGGAAACACTGAAGCTTTCTTT